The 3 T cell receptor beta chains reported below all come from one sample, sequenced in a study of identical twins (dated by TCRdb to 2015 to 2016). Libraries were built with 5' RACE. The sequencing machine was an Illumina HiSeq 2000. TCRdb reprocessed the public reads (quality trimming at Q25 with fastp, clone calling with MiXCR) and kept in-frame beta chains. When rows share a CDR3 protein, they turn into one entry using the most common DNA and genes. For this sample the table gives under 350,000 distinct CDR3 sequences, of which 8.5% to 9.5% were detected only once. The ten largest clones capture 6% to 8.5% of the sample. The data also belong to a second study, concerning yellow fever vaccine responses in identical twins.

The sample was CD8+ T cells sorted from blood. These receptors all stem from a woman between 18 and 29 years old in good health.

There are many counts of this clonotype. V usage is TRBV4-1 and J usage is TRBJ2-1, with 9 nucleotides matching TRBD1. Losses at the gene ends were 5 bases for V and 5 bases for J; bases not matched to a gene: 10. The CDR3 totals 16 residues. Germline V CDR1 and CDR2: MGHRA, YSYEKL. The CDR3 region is CASSTRTGEFHNEQFF. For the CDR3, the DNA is TGCGCCAGCAGCACACGGACAGGGGAATTCCACAATGAGCAGTTCTTC.

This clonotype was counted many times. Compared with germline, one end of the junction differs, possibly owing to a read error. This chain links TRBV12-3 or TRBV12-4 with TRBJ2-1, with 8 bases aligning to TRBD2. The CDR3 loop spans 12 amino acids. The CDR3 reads CASSLAGNEQFF. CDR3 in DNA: TGTGCCAGCAGCTTAGCGGGGAATGAGCAGTTCTTC.

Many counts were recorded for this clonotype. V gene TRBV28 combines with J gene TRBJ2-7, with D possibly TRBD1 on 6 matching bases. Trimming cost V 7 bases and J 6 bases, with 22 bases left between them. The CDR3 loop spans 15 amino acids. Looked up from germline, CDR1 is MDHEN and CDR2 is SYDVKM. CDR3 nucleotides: TGTGCCAGCACAGCCCTAGTGGGGGCTTGGCTCGAGCAGTACTTC. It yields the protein CASTALVGAWLEQYF. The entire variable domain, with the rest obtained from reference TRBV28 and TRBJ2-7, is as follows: DVKVTQSSRYLVKRTGEKVFLECVQDMDHENMFWYRQDPGLGLRLIYFSYDVKMKEKGDIPEGYSVSREKKERFSLILESASTNQTSMYLCASTALVGAWLEQYFGPGTRLTVT.